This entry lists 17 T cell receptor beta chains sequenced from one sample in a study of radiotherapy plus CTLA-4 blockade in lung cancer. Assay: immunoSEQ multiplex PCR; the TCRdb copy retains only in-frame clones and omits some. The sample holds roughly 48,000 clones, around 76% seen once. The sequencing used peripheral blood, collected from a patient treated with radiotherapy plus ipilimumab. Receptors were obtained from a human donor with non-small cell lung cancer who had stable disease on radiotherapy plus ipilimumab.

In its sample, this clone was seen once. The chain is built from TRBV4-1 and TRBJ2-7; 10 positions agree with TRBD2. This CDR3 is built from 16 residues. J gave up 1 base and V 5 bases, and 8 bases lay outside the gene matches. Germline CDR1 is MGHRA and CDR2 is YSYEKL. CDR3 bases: TGCGCCAGCAGCAAAGGGGCTAGCGGGGGTTCCTACGAGCAGTACTTC. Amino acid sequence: CASSKGASGGSYEQYF.

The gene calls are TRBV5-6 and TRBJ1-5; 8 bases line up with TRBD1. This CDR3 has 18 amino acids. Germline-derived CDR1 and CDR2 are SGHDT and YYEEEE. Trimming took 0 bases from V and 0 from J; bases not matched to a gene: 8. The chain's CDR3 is CASSLGDRIPYSNQPQHF. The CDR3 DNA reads TGTGCCAGCAGCTTGGGGGACAGGATCCCATATAGCAATCAGCCCCAGCATTTT.

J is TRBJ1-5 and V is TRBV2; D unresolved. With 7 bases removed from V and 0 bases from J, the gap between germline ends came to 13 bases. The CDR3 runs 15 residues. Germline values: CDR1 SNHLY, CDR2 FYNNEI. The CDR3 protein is CASTSSEYSNQPQHF. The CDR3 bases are TGTGCCAGCACCTCCAGCGAGTATAGCAATCAGCCCCAGCATTTT.

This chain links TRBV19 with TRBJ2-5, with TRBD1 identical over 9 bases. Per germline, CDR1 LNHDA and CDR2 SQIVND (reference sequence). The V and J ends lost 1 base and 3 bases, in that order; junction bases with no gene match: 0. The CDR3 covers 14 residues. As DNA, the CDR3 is TGTGCCAGTAGTATAGGGACAGGGGAAGAGACCCAGTACTTC. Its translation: CASSIGTGEETQYF.

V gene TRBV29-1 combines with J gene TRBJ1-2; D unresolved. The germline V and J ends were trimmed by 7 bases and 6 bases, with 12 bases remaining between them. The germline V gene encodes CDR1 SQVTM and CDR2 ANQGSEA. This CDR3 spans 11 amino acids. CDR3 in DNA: TGCAGCGCTTCCGGGCAAAATGGCTACACCTTC. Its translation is CSASGQNGYTF.

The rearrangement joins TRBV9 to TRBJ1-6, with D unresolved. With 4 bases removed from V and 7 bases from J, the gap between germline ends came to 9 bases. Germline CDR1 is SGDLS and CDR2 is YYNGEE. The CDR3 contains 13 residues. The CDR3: CASSQVQNSPLHF. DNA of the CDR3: TGTGCCAGCAGCCAAGTACAAAATTCACCCCTCCACTTT.

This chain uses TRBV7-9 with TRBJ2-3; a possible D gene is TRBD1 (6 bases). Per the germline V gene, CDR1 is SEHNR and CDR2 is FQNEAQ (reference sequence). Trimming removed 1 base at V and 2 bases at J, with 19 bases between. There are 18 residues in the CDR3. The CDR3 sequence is CASSLEITGMGYTDTQYF. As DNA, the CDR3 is TGTGCCAGCAGCTTAGAAATCACAGGGATGGGATACACAGATACGCAGTATTTT.

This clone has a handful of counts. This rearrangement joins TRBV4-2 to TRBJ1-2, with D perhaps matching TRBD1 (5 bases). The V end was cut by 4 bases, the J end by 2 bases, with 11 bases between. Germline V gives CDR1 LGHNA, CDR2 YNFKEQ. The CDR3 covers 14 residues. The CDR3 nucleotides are TGTGCCAGCAGCCCGACAGTTGTCAACTATGGCTACACCTTC. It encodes CASSPTVVNYGYTF.

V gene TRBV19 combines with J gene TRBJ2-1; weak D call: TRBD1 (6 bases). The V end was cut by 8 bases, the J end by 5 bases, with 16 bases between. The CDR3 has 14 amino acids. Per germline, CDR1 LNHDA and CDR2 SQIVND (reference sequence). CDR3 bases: TGTGCCAGTGAACAGGGTTTCCTTAACAATGAGCAGTTCTTC. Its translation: CASEQGFLNNEQFF.

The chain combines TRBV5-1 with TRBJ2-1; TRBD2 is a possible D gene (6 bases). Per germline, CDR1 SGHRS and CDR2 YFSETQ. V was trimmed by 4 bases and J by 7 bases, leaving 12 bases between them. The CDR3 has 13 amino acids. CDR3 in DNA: TGCGCCAGCAGCCATCAGGAGGGGAATGAGCAGTTCTTC. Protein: CASSHQEGNEQFF.

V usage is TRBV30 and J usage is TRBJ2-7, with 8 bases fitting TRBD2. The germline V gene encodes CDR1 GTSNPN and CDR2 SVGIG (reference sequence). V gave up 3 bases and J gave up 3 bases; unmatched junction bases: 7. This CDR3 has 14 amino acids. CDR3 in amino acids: CAWRSGGTLYEQYF. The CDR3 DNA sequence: TGTGCCTGGAGGTCGGGGGGGACCCTCTACGAGCAGTACTTC. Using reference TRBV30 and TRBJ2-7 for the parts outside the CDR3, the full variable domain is SQTIHQWPATLVQPVGSPLSLECTVEGTSNPNLYWYRQAAGRGLQLLFYSVGIGQISSEVPQNLSASRPQDRQFILSSKKLLLSDSGFYLCAWRSGGTLYEQYFGPGTRLTVT.

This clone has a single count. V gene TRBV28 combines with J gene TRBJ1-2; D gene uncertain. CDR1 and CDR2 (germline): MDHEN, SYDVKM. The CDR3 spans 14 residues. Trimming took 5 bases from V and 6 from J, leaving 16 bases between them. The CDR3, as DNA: TGTGCCAGCAGTCCCTTGGGAGGGTGGAATGGCTACACCTTC. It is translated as CASSPLGGWNGYTF.

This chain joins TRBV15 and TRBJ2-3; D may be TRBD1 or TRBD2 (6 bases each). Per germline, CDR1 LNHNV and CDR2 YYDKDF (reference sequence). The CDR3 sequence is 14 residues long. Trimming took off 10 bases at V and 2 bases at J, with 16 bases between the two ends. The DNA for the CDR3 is TGTGCCATCGCCGGGGGCCAAACCACAGATACGCAGTATTTT. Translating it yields CAIAGGQTTDTQYF.

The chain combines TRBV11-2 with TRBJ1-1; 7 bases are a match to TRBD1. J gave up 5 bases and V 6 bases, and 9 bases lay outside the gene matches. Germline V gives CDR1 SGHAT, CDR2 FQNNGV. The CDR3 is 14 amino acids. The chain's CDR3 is CASRRDRVETEAFF. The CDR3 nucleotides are TGTGCCAGCAGGAGAGACAGGGTGGAAACTGAAGCTTTCTTT.

This CDR3 reads CASSSGQGASYNSPLHF. In DNA form, the CDR3 reads TGTGCCAGCAGCTCCGGACAGGGGGCTTCCTATAATTCACCCCTCCACTTT. The V gene is TRBV7-6, the J gene TRBJ1-6; 11 bases match TRBD1. This CDR3 region has 17 residues. Germline-derived CDR1 and CDR2 are SGHVS and FNYEAQ. J lost 1 base, V lost 4 bases, and 3 bases had no gene match. The full variable domain, its missing parts supplied by reference TRBV7-6 and TRBJ1-6, is GAGVSQSPRYKVTKRGQDVALRCDPISGHVSLYWYRQALGQGPEFLTYFNYEAQQDKSGLPNDRFSAERPEGSISTLTIQRTEQRDSAMYRCASSSGQGASYNSPLHFGNGTRLTVT.

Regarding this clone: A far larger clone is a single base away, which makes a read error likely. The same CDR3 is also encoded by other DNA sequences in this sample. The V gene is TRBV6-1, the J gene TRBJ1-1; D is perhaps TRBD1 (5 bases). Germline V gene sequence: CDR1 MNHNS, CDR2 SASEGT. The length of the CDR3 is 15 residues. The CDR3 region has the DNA TGTGCCAGCACCCTCGGGACCCTCCCTGACACTGAAGCTTTTTTT. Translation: CASTLGTLPDTEAFF.

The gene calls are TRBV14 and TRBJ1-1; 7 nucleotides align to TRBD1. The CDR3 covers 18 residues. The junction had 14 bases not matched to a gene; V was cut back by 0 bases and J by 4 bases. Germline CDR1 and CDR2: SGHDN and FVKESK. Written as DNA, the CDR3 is TGTGCCAGCAGCCAAGAATGGGCACTACAGGGGAAAGGCACTGAAGCTTTCTTT. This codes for CASSQEWALQGKGTEAFF.